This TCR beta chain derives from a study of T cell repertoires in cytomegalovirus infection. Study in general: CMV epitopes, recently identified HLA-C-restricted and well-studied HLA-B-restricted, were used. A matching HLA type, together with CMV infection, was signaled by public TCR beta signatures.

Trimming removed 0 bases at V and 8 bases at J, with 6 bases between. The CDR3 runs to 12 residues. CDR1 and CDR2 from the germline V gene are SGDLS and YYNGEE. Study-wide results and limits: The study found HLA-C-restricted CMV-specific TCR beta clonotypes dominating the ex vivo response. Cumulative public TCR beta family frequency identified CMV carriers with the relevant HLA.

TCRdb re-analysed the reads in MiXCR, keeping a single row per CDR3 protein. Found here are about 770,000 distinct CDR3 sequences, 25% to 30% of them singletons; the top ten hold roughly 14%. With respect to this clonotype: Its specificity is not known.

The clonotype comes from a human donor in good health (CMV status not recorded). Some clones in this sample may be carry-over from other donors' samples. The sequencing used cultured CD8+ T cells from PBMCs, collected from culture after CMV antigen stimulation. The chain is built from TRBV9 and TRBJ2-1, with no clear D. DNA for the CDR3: TGTGCCAGCAGCGTAGTGGAGCATGAGCAGTTCTTC. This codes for CASSVVEHEQFF.